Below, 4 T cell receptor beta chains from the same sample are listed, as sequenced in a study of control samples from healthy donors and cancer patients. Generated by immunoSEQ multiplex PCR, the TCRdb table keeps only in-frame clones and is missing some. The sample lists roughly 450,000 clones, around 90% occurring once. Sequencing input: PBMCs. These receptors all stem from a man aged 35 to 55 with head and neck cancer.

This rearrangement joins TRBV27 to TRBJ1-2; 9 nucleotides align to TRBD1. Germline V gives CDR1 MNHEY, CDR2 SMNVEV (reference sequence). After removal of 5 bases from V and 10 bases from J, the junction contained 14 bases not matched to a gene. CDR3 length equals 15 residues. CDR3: CASSAKTGGLQIYTF. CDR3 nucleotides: TGTGCCAGCAGTGCCAAGACAGGGGGTCTACAAATCTACACCTTC.

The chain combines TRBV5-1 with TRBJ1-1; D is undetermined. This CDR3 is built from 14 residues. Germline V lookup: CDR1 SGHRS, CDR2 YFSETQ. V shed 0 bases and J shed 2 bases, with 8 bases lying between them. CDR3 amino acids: CASSLGNPNTEAFF. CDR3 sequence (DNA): TGCGCCAGCAGCTTGGGAAACCCTAACACTGAAGCTTTCTTT.

CDR3 coding DNA: TGTGCCAGCACCCTTGGAAGAGCTTTCTTT. Translated, it gives CASTLGRAFF. The gene calls are TRBV2 and TRBJ1-1, with unresolved D. The V end lost 7 bases, the J end lost 10 bases, and 10 bases lay between the germline ends. Germline CDR1 and CDR2: SNHLY and FYNNEI. The CDR3 length is 10 residues.

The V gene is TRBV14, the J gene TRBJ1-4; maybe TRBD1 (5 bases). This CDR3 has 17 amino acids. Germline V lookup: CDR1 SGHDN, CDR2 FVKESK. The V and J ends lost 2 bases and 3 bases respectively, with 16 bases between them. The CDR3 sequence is CASSQPYSGKANEKLFF. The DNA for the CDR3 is TGTGCCAGCAGCCAACCATACTCAGGGAAGGCTAATGAAAAACTGTTTTTT.